Listed below are T cell receptor beta chains from one sample, sequenced in a study of cytomegalovirus exposure and HLA in healthy donors. Sequencing used immunoSEQ multiplex PCR; TCRdb keeps in-frame clones, though not all of them. The repertoire holds about 140,000 clones, with 60% to 80% as singletons. The sequenced sample consisted of PBMCs. These receptors originate from a woman aged 25 to 39 in good health and CMV-seronegative. CDR3s include the opening cysteine and the closing phenylalanine or tryptophan. Each record gives: V gene, D gene, J gene, CDR3 protein. A D gene is named only where the DNA matches it firmly.

v_call: TRBV28; d_call: -; j_call: TRBJ1-4; cdr3_aa: CASSQGTLNEKLFF
v_call: TRBV4-2; d_call: TRBD2; j_call: TRBJ2-5; cdr3_aa: CASSQETSGGVRETQYF
v_call: TRBV30; d_call: -; j_call: TRBJ1-5; cdr3_aa: CAWNRDSNQPQHF
v_call: TRBV5-1; d_call: -; j_call: TRBJ1-4; cdr3_aa: CASSPGGTDEKLFF
v_call: TRBV5-1; d_call: -; j_call: TRBJ2-6; cdr3_aa: CASSLGGSAYSGANVLTF
v_call: TRBV5-4; d_call: TRBD1; j_call: TRBJ2-5; cdr3_aa: CASSPGQERETQYF
v_call: TRBV18; d_call: -; j_call: TRBJ1-2; cdr3_aa: CASSQRGGAGYGYTF
v_call: TRBV6-6; d_call: TRBD1; j_call: TRBJ2-7; cdr3_aa: CASSSGTGAVEQYF
v_call: TRBV28; d_call: -; j_call: TRBJ2-3; cdr3_aa: CASSIGASSTDTQYF
v_call: TRBV4-2; d_call: -; j_call: TRBJ1-2; cdr3_aa: CASSQKTGGVNGYTF
v_call: TRBV28; d_call: -; j_call: TRBJ1-1; cdr3_aa: CASSLGGGANTEAFF
v_call: TRBV27; d_call: TRBD1; j_call: TRBJ1-5; cdr3_aa: CASSKDRANLSNQPQHF
v_call: TRBV10-1; d_call: TRBD2; j_call: TRBJ2-1; cdr3_aa: CASSESGERGGEQFF
v_call: TRBV7-3; d_call: TRBD1; j_call: TRBJ1-3; cdr3_aa: CASRAPGQGYTIYF
v_call: TRBV7-3; d_call: TRBD1; j_call: TRBJ2-1; cdr3_aa: CASSLGPGGQGGYEQFF
v_call: TRBV6-5; d_call: -; j_call: TRBJ1-1; cdr3_aa: CASSYEQGNTEAFF
v_call: TRBV7-8; d_call: TRBD2; j_call: TRBJ2-3; cdr3_aa: CASSLGSGGYTQYF
v_call: TRBV28; d_call: TRBD1; j_call: TRBJ2-1; cdr3_aa: CASRTGGSYNEQFF
v_call: TRBV7-3; d_call: TRBD1; j_call: TRBJ1-1; cdr3_aa: CASSLTGVGGEAFF
v_call: TRBV6-5; d_call: -; j_call: TRBJ1-1; cdr3_aa: CASSYTQRFGAEAFF
v_call: TRBV6-6; d_call: TRBD2; j_call: TRBJ2-7; cdr3_aa: CASSYFPSGLGEQYF
v_call: TRBV6-4; d_call: -; j_call: TRBJ1-2; cdr3_aa: CASSVRALVKYGYTF
v_call: TRBV5-4; d_call: TRBD2; j_call: TRBJ2-7; cdr3_aa: CASSQGTATSGIYEQYF
v_call: TRBV7-9; d_call: TRBD1; j_call: TRBJ1-4; cdr3_aa: CAINEIRDSNEKLFF
v_call: TRBV5-4; d_call: TRBD1; j_call: TRBJ1-2; cdr3_aa: CASSPGQSYGYTF
v_call: TRBV5-1; d_call: -; j_call: TRBJ1-2; cdr3_aa: CASSTATDTHGGYTF
v_call: TRBV19; d_call: -; j_call: TRBJ1-5; cdr3_aa: CASSKDPYSNQPQHF
v_call: TRBV7-2; d_call: -; j_call: TRBJ2-7; cdr3_aa: CASSLTDHLGYEQYF
v_call: TRBV19; d_call: -; j_call: TRBJ1-2; cdr3_aa: CASTIVGQGYGYTF
v_call: TRBV6-5; d_call: -; j_call: TRBJ2-1; cdr3_aa: CASSWPPYNEQFF
v_call: TRBV2; d_call: TRBD2; j_call: TRBJ2-3; cdr3_aa: CASSRPGLAGGGGSTDTQYF
v_call: TRBV6-5; d_call: -; j_call: TRBJ2-3; cdr3_aa: CASSYSILADTQYF
v_call: TRBV2; d_call: -; j_call: TRBJ1-5; cdr3_aa: CASSEWSGDYNQPQHF
v_call: TRBV5-4; d_call: -; j_call: TRBJ2-1; cdr3_aa: CASSSAGLAYNEQFF
v_call: TRBV2; d_call: -; j_call: TRBJ2-4; cdr3_aa: CANKSYRDFGDIQYF
v_call: TRBV7-9; d_call: -; j_call: TRBJ2-5; cdr3_aa: CASSLAAHEKETQYF
v_call: TRBV5-1; d_call: -; j_call: TRBJ1-3; cdr3_aa: CASSLNRGNTIYF
v_call: TRBV2; d_call: TRBD1; j_call: TRBJ1-1; cdr3_aa: CASSELTGVAEAFF
v_call: TRBV18; d_call: TRBD1; j_call: TRBJ2-2; cdr3_aa: CASSPGTGVTGELFF
v_call: TRBV6-1; d_call: TRBD1; j_call: TRBJ2-6; cdr3_aa: CASSGTGTRSGANVLTF
v_call: TRBV4-2; d_call: TRBD1; j_call: TRBJ1-1; cdr3_aa: CASRNRGRGERDEAFF
v_call: TRBV7-3; d_call: TRBD1; j_call: TRBJ2-6; cdr3_aa: CASSFGTAGANVLTF
v_call: TRBV6-6; d_call: -; j_call: TRBJ1-1; cdr3_aa: CASSYTWRNTEAFF
v_call: TRBV7-9; d_call: -; j_call: TRBJ1-5; cdr3_aa: CSSSLAAQPQHF
v_call: TRBV21-1; d_call: -; j_call: TRBJ1-1; cdr3_aa: CASSKPRLTGQIRLTEAFF
v_call: TRBV2; d_call: -; j_call: TRBJ2-2; cdr3_aa: CASCGQANTGELFF
v_call: TRBV7-3; d_call: -; j_call: TRBJ2-7; cdr3_aa: CASSLVRGRRGSGGIYEQYF
v_call: TRBV10-1; d_call: -; j_call: TRBJ2-1; cdr3_aa: CASSDGLANEQFF
v_call: TRBV9; d_call: TRBD2; j_call: TRBJ2-5; cdr3_aa: CASSVGASGGASQETQYF
v_call: TRBV28; d_call: -; j_call: TRBJ2-6; cdr3_aa: CASSPQGSRANVLTF
v_call: TRBV13; d_call: TRBD2; j_call: TRBJ2-1; cdr3_aa: CASSLAGGRFF
v_call: TRBV19; d_call: TRBD2; j_call: TRBJ2-5; cdr3_aa: CASSISSGDQETQYF
v_call: TRBV27; d_call: -; j_call: TRBJ1-5; cdr3_aa: CASSPRGNSNQPQHF
v_call: TRBV5-6; d_call: TRBD2; j_call: TRBJ2-3; cdr3_aa: CASSLWRGGVPDTQYF
v_call: TRBV7-2; d_call: TRBD2; j_call: TRBJ2-3; cdr3_aa: CASSTGLAGGPSADTQYF
v_call: TRBV9; d_call: -; j_call: TRBJ1-6; cdr3_aa: CASSVGENSPLHF
v_call: TRBV10-3; d_call: -; j_call: TRBJ2-4; cdr3_aa: CASTDGQNIQYF
v_call: TRBV7-2; d_call: -; j_call: TRBJ2-2; cdr3_aa: CARSDGGELFF
v_call: TRBV19; d_call: TRBD2; j_call: TRBJ2-2; cdr3_aa: CASSIGTSGGGELFF
v_call: TRBV7-8; d_call: -; j_call: TRBJ1-5; cdr3_aa: CASSVLAGHNQPQHF